This T cell receptor (beta chain) was observed in a study of blood T cell repertoires in COVID-19 (dated by TCRdb to the early 2020s). With respect to the entire study: Collaborator samples came from the United States, Italy and Spain and covered acute and convalescent phases of COVID-19. The prospective study material was composed of cDNA or gDNA derived from T cells, B-cell-depleted T cells, or PBMCs. The dataset comprised deeply sampled blood TCRbeta repertoires from subjects exposed to, actively infected with, or recovered from COVID-19. The repertoires were released in a freely available public database intended as a resource for research on the immune response to SARS-CoV-2. Samples were obtained from the ongoing ImmuneRACE study (first 160 participants) and from 1,254 subjects provided by 6 global collaborators. Sample metadata almost always included a de-identified subject ID, COVID-19 status, age in years and sex. Where available, HLA class I and class II types were obtained from metadata supplied by the sample provider rather than from assay-based typing.

What the work shows at the level of the full study, not this receptor alone: Clinical and demographic metadata were provided uncurated, with the amount varying by source and participant.

Whole blood was collected in K2EDTA tubes by collaborating institutions according to the institutions' own protocols. For TCRbeta analysis, collaborators shipped samples as frozen whole blood, isolated PBMCs, or DNA extracted from either of those sample types. Points on this clone: Its antigen specificity is not known. Within one base of it there is no much larger clone, and no base qualities were kept.

The immunoSEQ Assay, a bias-controlled multiplex PCR, was used to amplify TCRbeta CDR3 regions from genomic DNA. On the authors' methods: Nucleated cell counts per sample were estimated from amplification of reference gene primers within the assay. Sequence reads were collapsed and filtered to measure the absolute abundance of every unique TCRbeta CDR3 rearrangement. For each sample, productive Simpson clonality was calculated by taking the square root of Simpson's diversity index across productive rearrangements. In its TCRdb copy, this immuneACCESS table keeps in-frame sequences only and misses some clones. Where compared with another copy, unresolved V genes explain less than half of these, and the others have no known cause. V and J calls and clone size are given by that table; D and trimming were obtained from the DNA. The sample has 250,000 or so clones on record, around nine tenths of them singletons. The ten largest clones take up approximately 9.7% of the sample.

The sample taken for sequencing was peripheral blood. This clonotype originated in a middle-aged man with active or convalescent COVID-19.

For the CDR3, the sequence is CASSQFLEQYF. The DNA sequence is as follows: TGTGCCAGCAGCCAGTTCCTCGAGCAGTACTTC. The rearrangement joined TRBV11-2 to TRBJ2-7, with no reliable assignment of the D segment. The CDR3 goes from the cysteine to the phenylalanine over 11 residues. Solely the CDR3 DNA is kept, with 33 bases framed from the first base. The CDR1 and CDR2 encoded by the germline V gene are SGHAT and FQNNGV. The junction shows trimming of 5 bases on V and 6 bases on J, plus 8 bases between the germline ends.